Listed here is a single TCR beta chain. Its antigen is undetermined. Indicated time point: newly diagnosed GD, antithyroid drugs for less than 3 months. RNA from PBMCs was the source of the TCR library. As collected, the peripheral blood samples measured around 9 milliliters each and went into EDTA tubes. This entry comes from a study of regulatory T cells in long-lasting Graves disease. Study-level findings and limits: Persistent disease samples used TRBV28, TRBJ1-2 and TRBJ2-5 preferentially.

For TCR beta, libraries came from iRepertoire HTBI primers and Arm-PCR of CDR3 regions. One entry per CDR3 protein results from TCRdb running MiXCR on the multiplex PCR reads. The profile shows 400,000 to 550,000 distinct CDR3 sequences, 14% to 15% of them singletons. The junction had 5 bases not matched to a gene; V was cut back by 6 bases and J by 3 bases. This CDR3 is 14 amino acids long. CDR1 and CDR2 from the germline V gene are MNHEY and SVGEGT. The sample was also reused in another study, on T cells in Graves' hyperthyroidism and ophthalmopathy. That paper adds: Not enrolled were patients with uncontrolled infection, other autoimmune disease, pregnancy or lactation. Ophthalmopathy was told apart from stable hyperthyroidism by a 13 V-J model.

The sequence was obtained from a woman aged 30 to 39 with Graves disease. The chain employs TRBV6-2 or TRBV6-3 and TRBJ2-7; 10 bases are shared with TRBD2. Sequences were derived from peripheral blood mononuclear cells (PBMCs), sampled at new diagnosis, from a patient treated with antithyroid drugs. CDR3 bases: TGTGCCAGCAGGCCTAGCGGGAGCGGCTACGAGCAGTACTTC. Translated: CASRPSGSGYEQYF.